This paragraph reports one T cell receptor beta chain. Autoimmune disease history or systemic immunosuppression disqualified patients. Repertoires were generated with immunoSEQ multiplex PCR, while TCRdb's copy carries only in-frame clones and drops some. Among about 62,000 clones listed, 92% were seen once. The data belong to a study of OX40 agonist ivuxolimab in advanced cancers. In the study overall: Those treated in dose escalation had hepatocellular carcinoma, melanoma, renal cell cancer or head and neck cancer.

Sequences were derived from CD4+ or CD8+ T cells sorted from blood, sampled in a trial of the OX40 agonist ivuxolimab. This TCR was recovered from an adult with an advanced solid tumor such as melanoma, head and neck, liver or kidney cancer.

The CDR3 region has the DNA TGTGCCATCACACCTAGGGAGGGCCAGCCCCAGCATTTT. Its protein is CAITPREGQPQHF. The rearrangement joins TRBV10-3 to TRBJ1-5; unclear D gene. There are 13 residues in the CDR3. Germline CDR1 reads ENHRY; CDR2 reads SYGVKD. V was clipped by 7 bases and J by 7 bases, with 14 bases between them.